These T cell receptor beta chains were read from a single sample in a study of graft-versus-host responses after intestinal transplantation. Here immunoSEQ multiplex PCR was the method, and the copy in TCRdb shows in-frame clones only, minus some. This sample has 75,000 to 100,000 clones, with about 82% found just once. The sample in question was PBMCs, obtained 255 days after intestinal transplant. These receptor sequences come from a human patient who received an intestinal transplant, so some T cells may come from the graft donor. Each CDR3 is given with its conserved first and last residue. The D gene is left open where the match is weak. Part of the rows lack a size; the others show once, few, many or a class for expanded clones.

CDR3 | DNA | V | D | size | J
CASSYRGEPYEQYF | TGTGCCAGCAGTTACCGGGGGGAGCCCTACGAGCAGTACTTC | TRBV6-5 | TRBD2 | NA | TRBJ2-7
CASSFYSFSSPGELFF | TGTGCCAGCAGCTTCTATTCGTTCAGCTCCCCCGGGGAGCTGTTTTTT | TRBV7-9 | NA | NA | TRBJ2-2
CSTSNRGNTEAFF | TGCAGCACGTCGAACAGGGGGAACACTGAAGCTTTCTTT | TRBV29-1 | TRBD1 | NA | TRBJ1-1
CASSQRSPGLAYNEQFF | TGTGCCAGCAGCCAAAGGTCCCCGGGACTAGCCTACAATGAGCAGTTCTTC | TRBV4-2 | TRBD2 | once | TRBJ2-1
CASSQDGVTSGGQETQYF | TGTGCCAGCAGCCAAGATGGGGTTACTAGCGGAGGTCAAGAGACCCAGTACTTC | TRBV4-2 | TRBD2 | NA | TRBJ2-5
CASSSRDTEAFF | TGTGCCAGCAGCTCCAGGGACACTGAAGCTTTCTTT | TRBV7-3 | NA | NA | TRBJ1-1
CASSLIPLAGNHNEQFF | TGTGCCAGCAGTTTAATCCCTCTAGCGGGAAACCACAATGAGCAGTTCTTC | TRBV27 | TRBD2 | once | TRBJ2-1
CASSAPQDREWTEAFF | TGTGCCAGCAGCGCACCCCAGGACAGGGAATGGACTGAAGCTTTCTTT | TRBV5-4 | TRBD1 | NA | TRBJ1-1
CASSIPERYYGYTF | TGTGCCAGTAGTATTCCCGAACGATACTATGGCTACACCTTC | TRBV19 | NA | few | TRBJ1-2
CASSVADLPLHF | TGTGCCAGCAGCGTAGCAGATCTCCCCCTCCACTTT | TRBV9 | NA | NA | TRBJ1-6
CASSVRPGSGRDEQFF | TGTGCCAGCAGTGTCCGCCCTGGTAGCGGGAGAGATGAGCAGTTCTTC | TRBV6-4 | TRBD2 | NA | TRBJ2-1
CASFEAGGPSEQYF | TGTGCCAGCTTTGAAGCGGGGGGGCCTTCCGAGCAGTACTTC | TRBV18 | TRBD2 | NA | TRBJ2-7
CASKAQGDRQPQHF | TGTGCCAGCAAGGCGCAGGGGGATCGTCAGCCCCAGCATTTT | TRBV2 | TRBD1 | once | TRBJ1-5
CASVQGDSYEQYF | TGTGCCAGCGTACAGGGGGACTCCTACGAGCAGTACTTC | TRBV2 | TRBD1 | NA | TRBJ2-7
CASSLGDRQFQYF | TGTGCCAGCAGCTTAGGGGACAGGCAGTTTCAGTACTTC | TRBV7-8 | TRBD1 | NA | TRBJ2-4
CASSAGGLDTEAFF | TGCGCCAGCAGCGCGGGGGGGCTGGACACTGAAGCTTTCTTT | TRBV5-1 | NA | NA | TRBJ1-1
CASSERRIAGGPNTGELFF | TGTGCCAGCAGTGAAAGAAGAATAGCGGGGGGCCCGAACACCGGGGAGCTGTTTTTT | TRBV6-1 | TRBD2 | NA | TRBJ2-2
CASSIRGGETQYF | TGTGCCAGTAGTATCAGGGGAGGCGAGACCCAGTACTTC | TRBV19 | NA | once | TRBJ2-5
CASSPGTIYEQYF | TGTGCCAGCAGTCCCGGGACTATCTACGAGCAGTACTTC | TRBV27 | TRBD2 | NA | TRBJ2-7
CASSSLTGSSYNEQFF | TGTGCCAGCAGTTCCCTGACAGGTAGCTCCTACAATGAGCAGTTCTTC | TRBV6-5 | NA | NA | TRBJ2-1